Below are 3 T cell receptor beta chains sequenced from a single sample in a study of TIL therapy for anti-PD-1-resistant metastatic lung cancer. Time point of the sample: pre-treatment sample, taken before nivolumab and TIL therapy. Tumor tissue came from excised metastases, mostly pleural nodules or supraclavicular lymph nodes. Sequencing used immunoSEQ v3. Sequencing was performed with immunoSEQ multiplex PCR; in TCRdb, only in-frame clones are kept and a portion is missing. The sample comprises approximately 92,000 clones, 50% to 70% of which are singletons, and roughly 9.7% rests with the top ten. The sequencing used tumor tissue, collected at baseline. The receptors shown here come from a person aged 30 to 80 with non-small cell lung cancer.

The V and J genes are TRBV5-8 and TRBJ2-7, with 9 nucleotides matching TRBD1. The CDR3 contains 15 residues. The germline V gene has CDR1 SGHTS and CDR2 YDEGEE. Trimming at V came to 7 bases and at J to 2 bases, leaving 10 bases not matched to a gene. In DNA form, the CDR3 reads TGTGCCAGCGGTACAGGGGGCATTTTGACCTACGAGCAGTACTTC. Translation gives CASGTGGILTYEQYF.

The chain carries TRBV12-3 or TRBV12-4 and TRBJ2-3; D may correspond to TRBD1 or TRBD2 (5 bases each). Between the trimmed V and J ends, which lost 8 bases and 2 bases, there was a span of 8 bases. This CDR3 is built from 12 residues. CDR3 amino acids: CASGTFTDTQYF. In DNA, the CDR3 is TGTGCCAGCGGGACCTTCACAGATACGCAGTATTTT.

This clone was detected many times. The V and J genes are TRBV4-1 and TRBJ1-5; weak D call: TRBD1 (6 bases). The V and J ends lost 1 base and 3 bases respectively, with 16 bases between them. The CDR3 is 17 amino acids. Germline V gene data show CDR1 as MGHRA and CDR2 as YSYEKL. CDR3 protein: CASSQAPGQGLNQPQHF. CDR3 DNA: TGCGCCAGCAGCCAAGCGCCCGGGCAGGGGCTCAATCAGCCCCAGCATTTT.